This T cell receptor (beta chain) was identified during a study of T cells expressing NK-cell markers. As for the study in general: With respect to HCMV, seven of the eight sequenced donors were seropositive, and one was seronegative.

The CDR3 has 16 amino acids. Germline loops: CDR1 DFQATT, CDR2 SNEGSKA (reference sequence). Synthesis of TCR beta cDNA relied on 5'RACE template switching carrying UMIs. TCRdb reprocessed the 5' RACE reads and stores each CDR3 protein as one record, lacking DNA. The sample holds about 260,000 distinct CDR3 sequences. The TCR comes from a man aged 18 to 29 in good health. The V gene is TRBV20-1, the J gene TRBJ2-7; TCRdb picks TRBD2, but there is no DNA to check that call. The specimen was blood T cells: a sorted CD56 or NKG2C T cell subset, CD4+ or CD8+ T cells, or bulk PBMC T cells (not recorded which). The CDR3 region is CSASFYTLAGSYEQYF.